The sequence of this T cell receptor beta chain was determined in a study of graft-versus-host responses after intestinal transplantation. The CDR3 covers 10 residues. CDR1 is SQVTM and CDR2 is ANQGSEA in the germline V gene. Trimming left V 4 bases short and J 4 bases short, with 3 bases between. Tissue processing of the graft released intraepithelial and lamina propria lymphocytes from it. Libraries were prepared by immunoSEQ multiplex PCR; TCRdb keeps only in-frame clonotypes and omits some of them. Among more than 13,000 clones listed, roughly two thirds were seen once. The sequenced sample was ileum tissue, obtained approximately 670 days after intestinal transplantation. The J gene is TRBJ2-3, the V gene TRBV29-1; D gene uncertain. The clonotype originates from a human patient who received an intestinal transplant, so some T cells may come from the graft donor. In DNA, the CDR3 is TGCAGCGTTGGGCCAGATACGCAGTATTTT. Translation: CSVGPDTQYF.